These 13 T cell receptor beta chains originate from one sample sequenced in a study of CD8 T cells in ankylosing spondylitis. TCRdb recomputed calls from the 5' RACE reads with MiXCR, one row per CDR3 protein. This table holds about 92,000 distinct CDR3 sequences, 8.8% found once. Source material: blood, either unsorted or a sorted T cell fraction (not recorded which). The receptors derive from a male donor with ankylosing spondylitis or in good health (not recorded which).

This clonotype was recorded at least ten times. As DNA, the CDR3 is TGTGCCAGCAGTTTATCAGGTTTTTACAATGAGCAGTTCTTC. Translating gives CASSLSGFYNEQFF. The V and J genes are TRBV28 and TRBJ2-1; D not certain. CDR3 length equals 14 residues. Germline V gene lookup returns CDR1 MDHEN and CDR2 SYDVKM. The ends were cut back, 1 base at V and 4 bases at J, with 8 bases in the middle.

This clonotype has only a few counts. The chain is built from TRBV7-2 and TRBJ2-5; D is ambiguous. This CDR3 spans 12 amino acids. Germline values: CDR1 SGHTA, CDR2 FQGNSA. The V end was cut by 3 bases, the J end by 5 bases, with 7 bases between. The CDR3 nucleotides read TGTGCCAGCAGCTTCCCAAAGGAGACCCAGTACTTC. It yields the protein CASSFPKETQYF.

A few counts support this clonotype. This chain connects TRBV6-5 to TRBJ2-2; no clear D gene. The CDR3 spans 14 residues. Between the trimmed V and J ends, which lost 0 bases and 3 bases, there was a span of 5 bases. The V gene's germline CDR1 is MNHEY and CDR2 SVGAGI. The CDR3 reads CASSYSPDTGELFF. The DNA of the CDR3 is TGTGCCAGCAGTTACTCGCCCGACACCGGGGAGCTGTTTTTT.

This clonotype was seen repeatedly, ten times or more. This chain connects TRBV5-1 to TRBJ2-5; D not resolved. The CDR3 totals 14 residues. The V gene lost 1 base and the J gene lost 1 base, with 8 bases spanning the gap. The germline CDR1 and CDR2 sequences are SGHRS and YFSETQ. The CDR3 nucleotides are TGCGCCAGCAGCTTGTTCGGCGTCCAAGAGACCCAGTACTTC. It yields the protein CASSLFGVQETQYF.

This clonotype was counted many times. This sequence joins TRBV5-1 and TRBJ2-7; D is uncertain. The V gene lost 4 bases and the J gene lost 9 bases, with 11 bases spanning the gap. This CDR3 contains 11 residues. Germline V lookup: CDR1 SGHRS, CDR2 YFSETQ. CDR3 amino acids: CASSLSLGQYF. CDR3 coding DNA: TGCGCCAGCAGCCTGTCGCTGGGGCAGTACTTC. Using reference TRBV5-1 and TRBJ2-7 for the parts outside the CDR3, the full variable domain is KAGVTQTPRYLIKTRGQQVTLSCSPISGHRSVSWYQQTPGQGLQFLFEYFSETQRNKGNFPGRFSGRQFSNSRSEMNVSTLELGDSALYLCASSLSLGQYFGPGTRLTVT.

This clonotype was recorded at least ten times. This rearrangement joins TRBV28 to TRBJ2-7, with 7 bases matching TRBD1. V lost 6 bases and J lost 3; bases outside the gene matches: 14. CDR1 MDHEN and CDR2 SYDVKM come from the germline V gene. The CDR3 loop spans 16 amino acids. CDR3 coding DNA: TGTGCCAGCAGATCGACAGGGAGAGGCTCATACTACGAGCAGTACTTC. Its protein is CASRSTGRGSYYEQYF.

This clonotype was seen many times. This sequence joins TRBV6-5 and TRBJ1-4; D not resolved. V dropped 4 bases and J dropped 0 bases, with 6 bases sitting between them. The CDR3 runs to 14 residues. Germline-derived CDR1 and CDR2 are MNHEY and SVGAGI. Written as DNA, the CDR3 is TGTGCCAGCAGTTCAGCGGCAACTAATGAAAAACTGTTTTTT. Its protein product is CASSSAATNEKLFF.

This clonotype was observed many times. V and J are TRBV12-3 or TRBV12-4 and TRBJ2-1; D perhaps matches TRBD2 (6 bases). The CDR3 is made up of 15 amino acids. Trimming removed 5 bases from V and 0 bases from J, with 11 bases in between. CDR3 residues: CASSPGESSYNEQFF. The DNA for the CDR3 is TGTGCCAGCAGTCCGGGGGAGAGCTCCTACAATGAGCAGTTCTTC.

This clonotype has at least ten counts. V is TRBV5-1 and J is TRBJ2-1, with 12 bases that match TRBD2. Germline V CDR1 and CDR2: SGHRS, YFSETQ. There are 16 residues in the CDR3. V lost 1 base, J lost 9 bases, and 8 bases stayed unmatched. The DNA for the CDR3 is TGCGCCAGCAGCTTGACTAGCGGGGGGATAACCGTTGAGCAGTTCTTC. Its protein product is CASSLTSGGITVEQFF. Together with reference TRBV5-1 and TRBJ2-1, the CDR3 gives the full variable domain: KAGVTQTPRYLIKTRGQQVTLSCSPISGHRSVSWYQQTPGQGLQFLFEYFSETQRNKGNFPGRFSGRQFSNSRSEMNVSTLELGDSALYLCASSLTSGGITVEQFFGPGTRLTVL.

The chain carries TRBV18 and TRBJ2-6; the D gene is possibly TRBD1 (6 bases). Germline lookup yields CDR1 KGHSH and CDR2 LQKENI. This CDR3 has 17 residues. Between the trimmed V and J ends, which lost 4 bases and 0 bases, there was a span of 13 bases. CDR3 nucleotides: TGTGCCAGCTCACGCGACCGGGACAACTCTGGGGCCAACGTCCTGACTTTC. It specifies CASSRDRDNSGANVLTF. Complete variable domain (other parts from reference TRBV18 and TRBJ2-6): NAGVMQNPRHLVRRRGQEARLRCSPMKGHSHVYWYRQLPEEGLKFMVYLQKENIIDESGMPKERFSAEFPKEGPSILRIQQVVRGDSAAYFCASSRDRDNSGANVLTFGAGSRLTVL.

This clonotype appeared many times. The V call is TRBV2, the J call TRBJ2-5, with D tentatively TRBD1 or TRBD2 (5 bases each). V dropped 7 bases and J dropped 2 bases, with 11 bases sitting between them. The CDR3 is 13 amino acids. Germline CDR1 SNHLY, CDR2 FYNNEI. CDR3 nucleotide sequence: TGTGCCAGCATCGGGACGGGGCAAGAGACCCAGTACTTC. It translates to CASIGTGQETQYF.

This chain connects TRBV3-1 to TRBJ1-2; unclear D gene. V was clipped by 1 base and J by 7 bases, with 16 bases between them. CDR3 length: 15 amino acids. Germline loops: CDR1 LGHDT, CDR2 YNNKEL (reference sequence). The CDR3 DNA is TGTGCCAGCAGCCAAGGGGCTCCGGGGTCTAGTGGCTACACCTTC. It specifies CASSQGAPGSSGYTF.

The chain employs TRBV2 and TRBJ2-7; 7 positions agree with TRBD1. The CDR3 loop spans 13 amino acids. With 7 bases clipped from V and 6 bases from J, the junction kept 9 bases outside the gene matches. CDR1 and CDR2 (germline): SNHLY, FYNNEI. The CDR3 coding sequence is TGTGCCAGCACGATGACAGGGCAGGGCGAGCAGTACTTC. Translation: CASTMTGQGEQYF.